This entry describes one TCR beta chain. Its antigen remains unidentified. With 8 bases removed from V and 3 bases from J, the gap between germline ends came to 15 bases. CDR3 length: 14 amino acids. The germline gives CDR1 SNHLY, CDR2 FYNNEI. This record comes from a study of radiotherapy plus CTLA-4 blockade in lung cancer. Clones were read by immunoSEQ multiplex PCR, and TCRdb kept only the in-frame ones, dropping some. Of 100,000 to 150,000 clones in the sample, around 89% are singletons; the top ten hold just under 7%. Whole-study findings and limits: TCR clones originating in tumors grew in number in blood after radiotherapy plus ipilimumab. How blood T cell clones changed early, along with interferon-beta, reportedly forecast response best.

The receptor comes from a human donor with non-small cell lung cancer that progressed on radiotherapy plus ipilimumab. The V call is TRBV2, the J call TRBJ2-3; D is possibly TRBD1 or TRBD2 (6 bases each). This sample comprised peripheral blood, obtained from a patient treated with radiotherapy plus ipilimumab. The CDR3 spells CASSRGVVTDTQYF. The CDR3 DNA sequence: TGTGCCAGCTCAAGGGGGGTTGTGACAGATACGCAGTATTTT.